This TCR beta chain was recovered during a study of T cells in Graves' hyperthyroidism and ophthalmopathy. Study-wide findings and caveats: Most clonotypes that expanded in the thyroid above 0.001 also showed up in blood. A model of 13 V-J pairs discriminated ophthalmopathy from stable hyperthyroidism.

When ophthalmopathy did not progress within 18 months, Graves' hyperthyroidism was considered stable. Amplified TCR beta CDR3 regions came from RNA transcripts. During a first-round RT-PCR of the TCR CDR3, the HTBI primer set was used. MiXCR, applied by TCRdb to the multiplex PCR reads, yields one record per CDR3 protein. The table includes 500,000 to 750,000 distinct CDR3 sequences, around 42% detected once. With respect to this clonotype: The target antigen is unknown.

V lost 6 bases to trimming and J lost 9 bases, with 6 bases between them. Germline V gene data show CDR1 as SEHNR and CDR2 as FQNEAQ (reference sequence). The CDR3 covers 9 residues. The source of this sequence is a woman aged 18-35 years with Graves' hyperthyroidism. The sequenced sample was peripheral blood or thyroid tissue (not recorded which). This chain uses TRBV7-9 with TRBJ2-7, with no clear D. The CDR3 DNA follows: TGTGCCAGCAGTCGCCGGCAGTACTTC. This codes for CASSRRQYF.